This is a list of T cell receptor beta chains from one sample in a study of shared clonotypes between healthy human individuals. The repertoire was sequenced with immunoSEQ multiplex PCR; TCRdb's copy has only in-frame clones and lacks some. The table shows 2 million to 2.5 million clones, with about 94% occurring only once. Input material: naive CD4+ T cells sorted from blood. The receptors come from a man aged 18 to 29 in good health. Both conserved end residues are part of each CDR3. A D gene is named only where the DNA matches it firmly. Clone sizes are given selectively: once, few, many, or a class where the clone is expanded.

TRBV9,.,TRBJ1-2,.,CASSVTDSYGYTF,TGTGCCAGCAGCGTAACCGACAGCTATGGCTACACCTTC
TRBV25-1,TRBD1,TRBJ2-2,.,CASTAGTANTGELFF,TGTGCCAGCACCGCCGGGACAGCGAACACCGGGGAGCTGTTTTTT
TRBV29-1,.,TRBJ2-3,.,CSVEVSFTDTQYF,TGCAGCGTTGAGGTCAGCTTCACAGATACGCAGTATTTT
TRBV10-3,.,TRBJ1-4,.,CAISRGVSGRDTTNEKLFF,TGTGCCATCAGTCGTGGTGTTTCGGGCCGGGATACGACTAATGAAAAACTGTTTTTT
TRBV6-1,TRBD2,TRBJ2-7,few,CASSVLAGATRDEQYF,TGTGCCAGCAGTGTCCTAGCGGGGGCGACACGGGACGAGCAGTACTTC
TRBV27,TRBD1,TRBJ1-5,.,CASSFYRDRGAWDSWEHSNQPQHF,TGTGCCAGCAGTTTCTACCGGGACAGGGGAGCTTGGGACTCCTGGGAACATAGCAATCAGCCCCAGCATTTT
TRBV7-2,TRBD1,TRBJ2-7,once,CASSTGQTPYEQYF,TGTGCCAGCAGCACGGGACAGACACCCTACGAGCAGTACTTC
TRBV5-1,.,TRBJ2-1,.,CASSLDPGAADEQFF,TGCGCCAGCAGCTTGGACCCGGGAGCTGCCGATGAGCAGTTCTTC
TRBV7-2,TRBD1,TRBJ1-6,.,CASSLTISTGKNSPLHF,TGTGCCAGCAGCTTAACTATTTCGACAGGGAAAAATTCACCCCTCCACTTT
TRBV2,.,TRBJ2-3,.,CASSLDTDTQYF,TGTGCCAGCAGTCTTGACACAGATACGCAGTATTTT
TRBV25-1,TRBD2,TRBJ2-1,.,CASSEFGGSSYNEQFF,TGTGCCAGCAGTGAATTCGGCGGGAGTTCCTACAATGAGCAGTTCTTC
TRBV30,.,TRBJ2-1,.,CAWSVVAGKQFF,TGTGCCTGGAGTGTAGTTGCGGGGAAGCAGTTCTTC
TRBV19,TRBD1,TRBJ1-4,few,CASKTGIDEKLFF,TGTGCCAGTAAGACAGGGATCGATGAAAAACTGTTTTTT
TRBV7-8,TRBD1,TRBJ1-6,.,CASSTAWTGRESPLHF,TGTGCCAGCAGCACCGCCTGGACAGGGAGGGAATCACCCCTCCACTTT
TRBV6-6,.,TRBJ1-2,.,CASSTQEYYGYTF,TGTGCCAGCAGTACACAAGAGTACTATGGCTACACCTTC
TRBV19,TRBD2,TRBJ2-5,.,CASSVASGIQETQYF,TGTGCCAGTAGTGTCGCTAGCGGGATCCAAGAGACCCAGTACTTC
TRBV10-1,TRBD2,TRBJ2-1,.,CASASSMTSGNYEQFF,TGCGCCAGCGCTTCGTCCATGACTAGCGGGAACTATGAGCAGTTCTTC
TRBV7-6,.,TRBJ1-1,.,CASSLAETPNTEAFF,TGTGCCAGCAGCTTAGCCGAGACACCAAACACTGAAGCTTTCTTT
TRBV25-1,.,TRBJ1-2,.,CASSRGQSYGYTF,TGTGCCAGCAGTCGCGGACAGAGCTATGGCTACACCTTC
TRBV2,.,TRBJ1-2,.,CASSPDRLLDYGYTF,TGTGCCAGCAGTCCAGACAGGCTACTAGACTATGGCTACACCTTC
TRBV4-1,.,TRBJ1-1,.,CASSQTGARNTEAFF,TGCGCCAGCAGCCAAACGGGGGCACGGAACACTGAAGCTTTCTTT
TRBV7-9,.,TRBJ1-2,few,CASSLLYGYTF,TGTGCCAGCAGCTTACTATATGGCTACACCTTC
TRBV11-2,.,TRBJ1-1,.,CASTSPGGSTEAFF,TGTGCCAGCACCTCACCCGGGGGTTCGACTGAAGCTTTCTTT
TRBV6-5,TRBD1,TRBJ1-1,.,CASSYQGTVNTEAFF,TGTGCCAGCAGTTACCAGGGGACAGTAAACACTGAAGCTTTCTTT
TRBV9,.,TRBJ2-3,.,CASNPIEAAFTDTQYF,TGTGCCAGCAACCCAATTGAAGCGGCATTCACAGATACGCAGTATTTT
TRBV11-2,.,TRBJ1-1,once,CASSLQGRTEAFF,TGTGCCAGCAGCTTACAGGGGCGCACTGAAGCTTTCTTT
TRBV10-3,.,TRBJ1-3,.,CAISESRGSGDGNTIYF,TGTGCCATCAGTGAGTCGAGAGGGTCAGGGGACGGAAACACCATATATTTT
TRBV9,TRBD1,TRBJ1-2,.,CASSRPDRGRFTYGYTF,TGTGCCAGCAGCAGACCGGACAGGGGTCGGTTCACCTATGGCTACACCTTC
TRBV27,TRBD1,TRBJ2-7,.,CASGDRGIYEQYF,TGTGCCAGCGGGGACAGGGGGATCTACGAGCAGTACTTC
TRBV5-1,TRBD1,TRBJ1-3,.,CASSWGTGISGNTIYF,TGCGCCAGCAGCTGGGGGACAGGGATCTCTGGAAACACCATATATTTT
TRBV5-4,TRBD2,TRBJ2-5,.,CASSPGLAGKETQYF,TGTGCCAGCAGCCCGGGACTAGCGGGGAAAGAGACCCAGTACTTC
TRBV29-1,TRBD1,TRBJ1-5,.,CSVGTGANQPQHF,TGCAGCGTTGGGACAGGGGCAAATCAGCCCCAGCATTTT
TRBV29-1,.,TRBJ1-2,.,CSAGQGFYGYTF,TGCAGCGCCGGGCAGGGTTTCTATGGCTACACCTTC
TRBV19,TRBD1,TRBJ1-5,.,CASGEGALINQPQHF,TGTGCCTCGGGCGAGGGGGCTTTAATCAATCAGCCCCAGCATTTT
TRBV5-1,TRBD2,TRBJ2-3,.,CASPPYGLAGPTDTQYF,TGCGCCAGCCCTCCCTACGGACTAGCGGGGCCCACAGATACGCAGTATTTT
TRBV9,.,TRBJ1-5,.,CASSVGQASTPQHF,TGTGCCAGCAGCGTAGGGCAGGCCTCAACGCCCCAGCATTTT
TRBV7-2,.,TRBJ2-7,.,CASSLAGQTGPTSRQYF,TGTGCCAGCAGCTTAGCCGGACAGACGGGCCCTACGAGTAGACAGTACTTC
TRBV11-2,.,TRBJ2-7,once,CASGFRGRYEQYF,TGTGCCAGCGGATTTAGGGGCAGGTACGAGCAGTACTTC
TRBV18,TRBD1,TRBJ1-2,.,CASSHPGTEYYGYTF,TGTGCCAGCTCTCATCCCGGGACAGAGTACTATGGCTACACCTTC
TRBV5-1,TRBD1,TRBJ2-1,.,CASSDRDRGPNEQFF,TGCGCCAGCAGCGACCGGGACAGGGGGCCAAATGAGCAGTTCTTC
TRBV5-5,.,TRBJ1-5,.,CASSGGQYNQPQHF,TGTGCCAGCAGCGGAGGACAGTACAATCAGCCCCAGCATTTT
TRBV5-1,.,TRBJ1-1,.,CASSLSGTLNTEAFF,TGCGCCAGCAGCTTGTCCGGGACATTGAACACTGAAGCTTTCTTT
TRBV2,.,TRBJ2-7,once,CASGTYSEQYF,TGTGCCAGCGGTACATACTCCGAGCAGTACTTC
TRBV7-2,.,TRBJ1-2,.,CASSLPVGLGGYTF,TGTGCCAGCAGCTTGCCAGTGGGTCTGGGCGGCTACACCTTC